This T cell receptor (beta chain) was observed in a study of beta chain features in type 1 diabetes. Overall study results and limits: When Type 1 diabetes patients were examined, their TCRB CDR3s proved moderately but significantly shorter in all four CD4+ subsets.

Looked up from germline, CDR1 is MNHNY and CDR2 is SVGAGI (reference sequence). V was pared by 8 bases and J by 7 bases, with 1 base of the junction left unmatched. The CDR3 spans 13 residues. In its sample, this clone was seen a few times. Antigen: not known. Every bit of the isolated RNA underwent reverse transcription, so sequencing read expressed TCRB transcripts. Around 4 million reads per sample were averaged for naive, central memory and regulatory samples. Measured with immunoSEQ multiplex PCR; TCRdb has only the in-frame clones, and not every one. The table records over 150,000 clones, under 13% of them present only once. Naive, central memory, regulatory and stem cell-like memory cells within the CD4+ compartment were sorted using CD45RO/CCR7/CD25/CD127/CD95/CD27. Sorted populations were all over 95% pure.

The sequencing input was central memory CD4+ T cells from blood. The chain carries TRBV6-6 and TRBJ2-1, with 14 nucleotides matching TRBD2. The sequence derives from a young man with type 1 diabetes. CDR3: CASGLAGGNEQFF. The CDR3 coding sequence is TGTGCCAGCGGACTAGCGGGGGGAAATGAGCAGTTCTTC.